These 2 T cell receptor beta chains were sequenced from one sample in a study of regulatory T cells in long-lasting Graves disease (dated by TCRdb to about 2021). Library creation used multiplex PCR. The sequencer was an Illumina HiSeq 4000. iRepertoire HTBI primers and Arm-PCR amplification of CDR3 regions were used to construct TCR beta libraries. The public reads were reprocessed in TCRdb via fastp at Q25 and MiXCR, keeping in-frame beta chains. Identical CDR3 proteins give one entry, which carries the most common genes and DNA. This sample comprises 560,000 or so distinct CDR3 sequences, about 16% of them detected only once. More than 10% of the sample lies in the top ten. In the paper's terms, the time point label means: newly diagnosed GD, antithyroid drugs for less than 3 months. For both TCR sequencing and RNA sequencing, RNA was extracted from PBMCs using TRIzol. This same sample was also taken into another study, of T cells in Graves' hyperthyroidism and ophthalmopathy.

This specimen was peripheral blood mononuclear cells (PBMCs), taken at new diagnosis, from a patient treated with antithyroid drugs. The receptor set was obtained from a man aged 18 to 29 with Graves disease. Donor details come from another sample of the same person, matched by shared clones.

This clonotype was detected ten times or more. The chain uses TRBV14 and TRBJ1-4; D is possibly TRBD1 (5 bases). Germline loops: CDR1 SGHDN, CDR2 FVKESK. The CDR3 contains 15 residues. Trimming shortened V by 0 bases and J by 5 bases, and 10 bases separated the two germline ends. DNA for the CDR3: TGTGCCAGCAGCCAAGATCCGGGACGGAATGAAAAACTGTTTTTT. It is translated as CASSQDPGRNEKLFF.

The chain combines TRBV11-2 with TRBJ2-6; D gene ambiguous. Trimming stripped 4 bases from V and 5 bases from J, with 6 bases between. CDR3 length: 13 residues. Germline V gene data show CDR1 as SGHAT and CDR2 as FQNNGV. CDR3 bases: TGTGCCAGCAGCTGGATAAGGGCCAACGTCCTGACTTTC. This codes for CASSWIRANVLTF.